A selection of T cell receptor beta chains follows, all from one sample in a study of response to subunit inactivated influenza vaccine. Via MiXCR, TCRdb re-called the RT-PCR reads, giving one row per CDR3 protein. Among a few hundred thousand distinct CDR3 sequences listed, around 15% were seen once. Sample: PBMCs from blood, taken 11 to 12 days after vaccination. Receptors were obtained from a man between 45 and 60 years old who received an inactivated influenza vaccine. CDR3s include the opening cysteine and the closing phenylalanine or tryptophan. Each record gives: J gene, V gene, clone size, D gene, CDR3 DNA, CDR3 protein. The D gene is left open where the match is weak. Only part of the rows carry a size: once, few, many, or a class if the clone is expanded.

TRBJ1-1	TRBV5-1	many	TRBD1	TGCGCCAGCAGCCCTATAGGGACAGCCGGGACACCGGTCGCTTTCTTT	CASSPIGTAGTPVAFF
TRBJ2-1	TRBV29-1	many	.	TGCAGCGTTGTAATCCGCGGAAACTACAATGAGCAGTTCTTC	CSVVIRGNYNEQFF
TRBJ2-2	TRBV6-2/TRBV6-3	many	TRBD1	TGTGCCAGCAGTCCTCCGGGACAGGGTATCACCGGGGAGCTGTTTTTT	CASSPPGQGITGELFF
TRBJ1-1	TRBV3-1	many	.	TGTGCCAGCAGCCTTGGTGTTCTACACACTGAAGCTTTCTTT	CASSLGVLHTEAFF
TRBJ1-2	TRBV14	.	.	TGTGCCAGCAGCCGGATCAACTATGGCTACACCTTC	CASSRINYGYTF
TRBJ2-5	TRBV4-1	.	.	TGCGCCAGCAGCCAAGATCCACGAGAGACCCAGTACTTC	CASSQDPRETQYF
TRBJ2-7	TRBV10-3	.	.	TGTGCCTATTACACTCCCAGGCGGAGAGGGGACACCTACGAGCAGTACTTC	CAYYTPRRRGDTYEQYF
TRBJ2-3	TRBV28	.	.	TGTGCCAGCAGTTCAAAGGGATATGGGAGCACAGATACGCAGTATTTT	CASSSKGYGSTDTQYF
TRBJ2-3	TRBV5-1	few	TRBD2	TGCGCCAGCAGCCTTCCGGGGGGGAGCACAGATACGCAGTATTTT	CASSLPGGSTDTQYF
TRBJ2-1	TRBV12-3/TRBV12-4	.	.	TGTGCCAGCAGTTCCCCGACTTGGCCCAATGAGCAGTTCTTC	CASSSPTWPNEQFF
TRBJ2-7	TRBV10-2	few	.	TGCGCCAGCAGTGTAGGGACGAACTCCTACGAGCAGTACTTC	CASSVGTNSYEQYF
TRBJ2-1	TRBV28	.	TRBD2	TGTGCCAGCAGCCTATCCCCGGGACTAGCGGGAGAGCAGTTCTTC	CASSLSPGLAGEQFF
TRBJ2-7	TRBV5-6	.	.	TGTGCCAGCAGCTTGGTAGTGAGCGAGCAGTACTTC	CASSLVVSEQYF
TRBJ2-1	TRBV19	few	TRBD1	TGTGCCAGTAGTAAGGGACAGGGCAGTTTGTTCAATGAGCAGTTCTTC	CASSKGQGSLFNEQFF
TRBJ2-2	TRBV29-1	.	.	TGCAGCGTTGAAGTGGGGTATCAAGGCGGGGAGCTGTTTTTT	CSVEVGYQGGELFF
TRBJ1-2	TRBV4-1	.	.	TGCGCCAGCAGCCAAGCTCCGGGGAGCATCTATGGCTACACCTTC	CASSQAPGSIYGYTF
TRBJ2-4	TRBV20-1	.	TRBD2	TGCAGTGCCCGGACTAGCGGGAGATCCAAAAACATTCAGTACTTC	CSARTSGRSKNIQYF
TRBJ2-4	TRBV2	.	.	TGTGCCAGCAGATCCGGGACGTTGGGAAACATTCAGTACTTC	CASRSGTLGNIQYF